The 24 T cell receptor beta chains reported below all come from one sample, sequenced in a study of post-analysis software for immune sequencing data. Study-wide results and limits: A handful of TRBV segments, including TRBV5-6, TRBV5-1 and TRBV20-1, were more frequent in patients than controls.

Unique molecular identifiers tagged the TCR beta cDNA libraries. Via MiXCR, TCRdb re-called the PCR reads, giving one row per CDR3 protein. The sample includes hundreds of thousands of distinct CDR3 sequences, 30% seen only once; the top ten take roughly 0.54%. Antigens for these TCRs are unknown. The specimen was blood. The receptors here all came from a girl between 10 and 17 years old with multiple sclerosis.

The chain combines TRBV20-1 with TRBJ1-2; 7 bases match TRBD1. This CDR3 has 13 residues. J lost 3 bases, V lost 4 bases, and 5 bases had no gene match. Germline V gene lookup returns CDR1 DFQATT and CDR2 SNEGSKA (reference sequence). The CDR3 DNA sequence: TGCAGTGCTACCAGACAGGGCGACTATGGCTACACCTTC. Translated, it gives CSATRQGDYGYTF.

At least ten counts were recorded for this clonotype. The junction differs from germline at one of its ends, possibly a read error. The chain links TRBV5-1 to TRBJ1-2; 9 bases fit TRBD1. Germline V CDR1 and CDR2: SGHRS, YFSETQ. The CDR3 runs 14 residues. The CDR3 reads CASSLTGGNYGYTF. CDR3 coding DNA: TGTGCCAGCAGTTTGACAGGGGGGAACTATGGCTACACCTTC.

This clonotype came up a few times. V gene TRBV12-3 or TRBV12-4 combines with J gene TRBJ1-2; D gene ambiguous. The length of the CDR3 is 12 residues. The V end was cut by 5 bases, the J end by 8 bases, with 12 bases between. CDR3 sequence: CASSPVSRGYTF. The CDR3 nucleotides read TGTGCCAGCAGTCCGGTTTCGAGAGGCTACACCTTC.

The chain uses TRBV20-1 and TRBJ2-1; TRBD2 matches at 8 bases. V shed 3 bases, J shed 12 bases, and the junction held 7 bases outside the gene matches. Germline assignment: CDR1 DFQATT and CDR2 SNEGSKA (reference sequence). This CDR3 spans 12 amino acids. CDR3 DNA sequence: TGCAGTGCTAGCACTGGCGGGGGGTCGCAGTTCTTC. Translated: CSASTGGGSQFF.

The V call is TRBV12-3 or TRBV12-4, the J call TRBJ2-1; TRBD1 matches 9 bases. The CDR3 runs 15 residues. V gave up 6 bases and J gave up 8 bases; unmatched junction bases: 11. The CDR3 DNA reads as TGTGCCAGCAGAGTGACAGGGGGTTTATTCTATGAGCAGTTCTTC. This sequence encodes CASRVTGGLFYEQFF.

The V and J genes are TRBV6-2 or TRBV6-3 and TRBJ2-7; 8 nucleotides match TRBD2. Per germline, CDR1 MNHEY and CDR2 SVGEGT. V shed 6 bases and J 2 bases; nucleotides not matched to a gene: 3. The CDR3 is 13 residues long. DNA of the CDR3: TGTGCCAGCAGACTAGCGGCGGCCTACGAGCAGTACTTC. This translates into CASRLAAAYEQYF.

The chain joins TRBV4-1 to TRBJ2-2; possibly TRBD1 for D (6 bases). Trimming cost V 4 bases and J 2 bases, with 14 bases left between them. The CDR3 has 16 residues. The germline V gene encodes CDR1 MGHRA and CDR2 YSYEKL. The CDR3 coding sequence is TGCGCCAGCAGCCCAAGGGGGACCACTAACACCGGGGAGCTGTTTTTT. This encodes CASSPRGTTNTGELFF.

In this sample, this clonotype turned up a few times. The chain recombines TRBV4-3 with TRBJ2-3; possibly TRBD1 or TRBD2 for D (5 bases each). CDR1 and CDR2 (germline): LGHNA, YSLEER. Trimming cost V 3 bases and J 1 base, with 14 bases left between them. This CDR3 comprises 16 residues. CDR3 loop: CASSQRGSSGTDTQYF. The CDR3 bases are TGCGCCAGCAGCCAGAGGGGCAGTTCGGGCACAGATACGCAGTATTTT.

The rearrangement uses TRBV2 and TRBJ1-5; D might be TRBD1 (6 bases). Germline V CDR1 and CDR2: SNHLY, FYNNEI. The CDR3 length is 15 residues. Trimming left V 7 bases short and J 0 bases short, with 13 bases between. The CDR3 is CASNPGTLSNQPQHF. The CDR3 DNA reads as TGTGCCAGCAACCCCGGGACACTTAGCAATCAGCCCCAGCATTTT.

The chain couples TRBV20-1 to TRBJ2-1, with a possible D match to TRBD2 (5 bases). Per germline, CDR1 DFQATT and CDR2 SNEGSKA (reference sequence). The CDR3 covers 12 residues. The V and J ends lost 7 bases and 10 bases respectively, with 17 bases between them. The CDR3 nucleotides read TGCAGTGTCATCCGCCCGGGAAGGGAGCAGTTCTTC. This translates into CSVIRPGREQFF.

The sample holds a few counts of this clonotype. J is TRBJ2-5 and V is TRBV20-1; 11 bases agree with TRBD2. The V gene end was trimmed by 3 bases and the J gene end by 5 bases; junction bases not matched to a gene: 5. Per the germline V gene, CDR1 is DFQATT and CDR2 is SNEGSKA (reference sequence). The CDR3 runs 14 residues. In DNA form, the CDR3 reads TGCAGTGCTAGGATAGCGGGGGGGCCGGAGACCCAGTACTTC. Residues: CSARIAGGPETQYF.

This clonotype has only a few counts. The rearrangement links TRBV28 to TRBJ2-3; 7 bases are a match to TRBD1. Germline V lookup: CDR1 MDHEN, CDR2 SYDVKM. V was clipped by 0 bases and J by 0 bases; unmatched bases: 0. The CDR3 is made up of 15 amino acids. CDR3 nucleotide sequence: TGTGCCAGCAGTTTATGGGGACAGAGCACAGATACGCAGTATTTT. It codes for CASSLWGQSTDTQYF.

The CDR3 sequence is CASGPLGTFQETQYF. Here the CDR3 DNA reads TGTGCTAGTGGCCCATTGGGGACTTTTCAAGAGACCCAGTACTTC. The chain uses TRBV12-5 and TRBJ2-5; maybe TRBD2 (6 bases). Trimming removed 6 bases from V and 2 bases from J, with 16 bases in between. The CDR3 spans 15 residues. Germline lookup yields CDR1 LGHNT and CDR2 FRNRAP.

The DNA for the CDR3 is TGTGCCAGCAGCCCACGGCCCGGGTCCCTTAACACTGAAGCTTTCTTT. Amino acid sequence: CASSPRPGSLNTEAFF. J is TRBJ1-1 and V is TRBV3-1; the D is unclear. Deletions cut 4 bases from V and 2 bases from J, with 17 bases between. The CDR3 extends over 16 amino acids. Germline CDR1 is LGHDT and CDR2 is YNNKEL (reference sequence).

The table lists this clonotype with a few counts. The chain joins TRBV20-1 to TRBJ2-5; no firm D call. The CDR3 extends over 15 amino acids. V was pared by 6 bases and J by 9 bases, with 26 bases between. CDR1 and CDR2 from the germline V gene are DFQATT and SNEGSKA (reference sequence). The CDR3 DNA follows: TGCAGTGCCCGAAAGGAGACATTTGGCATCCAGGCCCAGTACTTC. It translates to CSARKETFGIQAQYF.

This clonotype came up a few times. The chain couples TRBV27 to TRBJ2-7; perhaps TRBD2 as D (7 bases). V was cut by 7 bases and J by 2 bases, with 18 bases left in between. Germline V gene lookup returns CDR1 MNHEY and CDR2 SMNVEV (reference sequence). The length of the CDR3 is 15 residues. The CDR3 loop is CASKVKGGGPYEQYF. CDR3 bases: TGTGCCAGCAAGGTGAAGGGAGGGGGGCCCTACGAGCAGTACTTC.

The V and J genes are TRBV12-3 or TRBV12-4 and TRBJ1-2; D is possibly TRBD1 (5 bases). This CDR3 is built from 14 residues. The V gene lost 6 bases and the J gene lost 4 bases, with 15 bases spanning the gap. DNA of the CDR3: TGTGCCAGCAGCTACACCGGTGGGGGCTATGGCTACACCTTC. It yields the protein CASSYTGGGYGYTF.

V usage is TRBV7-6 and J usage is TRBJ1-2; D is unclear. The CDR3 covers 13 residues. V lost 4 bases to trimming and J lost 8 bases, with 14 bases between them. Germline V gene sequence: CDR1 SGHVS, CDR2 FNYEAQ. CDR3 DNA: TGTGCCAGCAGCTCTACACAAGGAGGCGGCTACACCTTC. This encodes CASSSTQGGGYTF.

This clonotype occurred a few times. The rearrangement links TRBV13 to TRBJ2-3, with TRBD2 as a possible D gene (7 bases). Between the trimmed V and J ends, which lost 3 bases and 6 bases, there was a span of 19 bases. Germline CDR1 and CDR2: PRHDT and FYEKMQ (reference sequence). The CDR3 length is 16 residues. CDR3 coding DNA: TGTGCCAGCAGCTTCGGGGGTCTGGCGGGGGCTGATACGCAGTATTTT. Protein: CASSFGGLAGADTQYF.

In this sample, this clonotype turned up a few times. This chain uses TRBV29-1 with TRBJ1-5; the match to TRBD1 covers 7 bases. The CDR3 is 18 amino acids. CDR1 SQVTM and CDR2 ANQGSEA come from the germline V gene. The V gene end was trimmed by 4 bases and the J gene end by 1 base; junction bases not matched to a gene: 16. DNA of the CDR3: TGCAGCGTTGTTGCGACAGGGAAGGGCGCCTGGAGCAATCAGCCCCAGCATTTT. This sequence encodes CSVVATGKGAWSNQPQHF.

V gene TRBV29-1 combines with J gene TRBJ2-3, with a weak D call TRBD1 (5 bases). This CDR3 is 12 amino acids long. Between the trimmed V and J ends, which lost 3 bases and 4 bases, there was a span of 8 bases. CDR1 and CDR2 from the germline V gene are SQVTM and ANQGSEA. CDR3 sequence reads: CSVDPRADTQYF. In nucleotides, the CDR3 is TGCAGCGTTGACCCCAGGGCAGATACGCAGTATTTT.

In DNA form, the CDR3 reads TGTGCCAGCGGCCGGGGCGGAGTAACCTACGAGCAGTACTTC. This gives the protein CASGRGGVTYEQYF. This sequence joins TRBV7-2 and TRBJ2-7; D is tentatively TRBD1 or TRBD2 (5 bases each). In germline, CDR1 is SGHTA, CDR2 FQGNSA. There are 14 residues in the CDR3. The germline V and J ends were trimmed by 8 bases and 2 bases, with 16 bases remaining between them.

The rearrangement links TRBV7-9 to TRBJ1-2; D gene unclear. The V gene lost 1 base and the J gene lost 3 bases, with 9 bases spanning the gap. Looked up from germline, CDR1 is SEHNR and CDR2 is FQNEAQ (reference sequence). The CDR3 is made up of 14 amino acids. CDR3 amino acids: CASSLDWLDYGYTF. CDR3 in DNA: TGTGCCAGCAGCTTAGATTGGTTAGACTATGGCTACACCTTC.

Regarding this clonotype: Sequence at one end of the junction differs from germline and may be a read error. The chain carries TRBV10-1 and TRBJ2-5; D call uncertain. CDR1 and CDR2 (germline): WNHNN, SYGVQD (reference sequence). The CDR3 has 12 amino acids. The CDR3 sequence: CAGSDSSETQYF. The CDR3 coding sequence is TGCGCCGGCAGTGACTCAAGCGAGACCCAGTACTTC.